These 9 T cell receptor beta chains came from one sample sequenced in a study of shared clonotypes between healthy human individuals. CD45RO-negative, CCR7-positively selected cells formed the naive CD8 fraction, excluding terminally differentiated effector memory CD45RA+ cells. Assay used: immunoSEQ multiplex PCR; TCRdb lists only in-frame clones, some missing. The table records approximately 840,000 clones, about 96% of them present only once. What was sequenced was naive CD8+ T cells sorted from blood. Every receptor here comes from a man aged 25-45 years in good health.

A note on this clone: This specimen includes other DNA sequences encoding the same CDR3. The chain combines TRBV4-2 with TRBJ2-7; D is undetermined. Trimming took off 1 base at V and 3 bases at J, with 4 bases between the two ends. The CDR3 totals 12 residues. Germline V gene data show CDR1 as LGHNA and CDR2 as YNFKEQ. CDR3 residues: CASSQGSYEQYF. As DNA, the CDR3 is TGTGCCAGCAGCCAAGGGAGCTACGAGCAGTACTTC.

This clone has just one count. The CDR3 DNA is TGTGCCAGCAGCTTAGATCACAGCTGGTGGGAGACCCAGTACTTC. Amino acid sequence: CASSLDHSWWETQYF. The chain employs TRBV7-9 and TRBJ2-5; the D is unclear. The CDR3 extends over 15 amino acids. Germline values: CDR1 SEHNR, CDR2 FQNEAQ (reference sequence). Between the trimmed V and J ends, which lost 1 base and 5 bases, there was a span of 14 bases.

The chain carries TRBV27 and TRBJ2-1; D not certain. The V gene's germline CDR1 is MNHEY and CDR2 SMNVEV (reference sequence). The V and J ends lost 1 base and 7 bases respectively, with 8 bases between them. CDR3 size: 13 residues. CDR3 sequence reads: CASSLWGLNEQFF. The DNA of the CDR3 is TGTGCCAGCAGTTTATGGGGTCTGAATGAGCAGTTCTTC.

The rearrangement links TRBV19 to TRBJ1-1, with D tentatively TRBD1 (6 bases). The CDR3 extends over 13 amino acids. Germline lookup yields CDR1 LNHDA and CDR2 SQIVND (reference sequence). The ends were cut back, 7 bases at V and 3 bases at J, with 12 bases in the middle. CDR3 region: CASTIRGHTEAFF. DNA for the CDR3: TGTGCCAGTACCATACGGGGGCACACTGAAGCTTTCTTT. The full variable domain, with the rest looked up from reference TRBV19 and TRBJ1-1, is DGGITQSPKYLFRKEGQNVTLSCEQNLNHDAMYWYRQDPGQGLRLIYYSQIVNDFQKGDIAEGYSVSREKKESFPLTVTSAQKNPTAFYLCASTIRGHTEAFFGQGTRLTVV.

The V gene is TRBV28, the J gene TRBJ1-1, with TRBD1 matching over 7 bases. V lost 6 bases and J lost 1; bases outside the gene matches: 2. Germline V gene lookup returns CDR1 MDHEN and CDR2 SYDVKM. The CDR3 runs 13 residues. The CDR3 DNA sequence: TGTGCCAGCAGCAGGACAGGGAACACTGAAGCTTTCTTT. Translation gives CASSRTGNTEAFF.

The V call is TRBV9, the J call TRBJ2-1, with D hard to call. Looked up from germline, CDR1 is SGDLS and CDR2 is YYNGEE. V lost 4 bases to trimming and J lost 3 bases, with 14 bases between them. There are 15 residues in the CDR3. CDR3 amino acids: CASSPPGSNYNEQFF. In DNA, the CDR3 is TGTGCCAGCAGCCCACCCGGGTCGAACTACAATGAGCAGTTCTTC.

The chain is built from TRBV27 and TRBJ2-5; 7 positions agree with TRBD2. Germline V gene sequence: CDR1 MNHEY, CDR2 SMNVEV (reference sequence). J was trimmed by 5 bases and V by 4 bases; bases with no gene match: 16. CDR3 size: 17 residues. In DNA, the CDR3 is TGTGCCAGCAGTTCTGAGTCCTTACCGGGGGGACGGGAGACCCAGTACTTC. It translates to CASSSESLPGGRETQYF.

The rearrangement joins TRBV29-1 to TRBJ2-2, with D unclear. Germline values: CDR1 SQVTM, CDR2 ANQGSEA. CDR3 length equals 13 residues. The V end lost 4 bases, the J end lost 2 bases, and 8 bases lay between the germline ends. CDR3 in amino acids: CSVVSVNTGELFF. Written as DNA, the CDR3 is TGCAGCGTTGTTTCTGTCAACACCGGGGAGCTGTTTTTT.

The CDR3 DNA follows: TGTGCCAGCAGTCCCTTCTCCCAAGAGACCCAGTACTTC. Amino acids: CASSPFSQETQYF. J is TRBJ2-5 and V is TRBV14; the D is unclear. Trimming shortened V by 6 bases and J by 1 base, and 9 bases separated the two germline ends. The CDR3 consists of 13 residues. Germline V gene lookup returns CDR1 SGHDN and CDR2 FVKESK. The full variable domain, its missing parts supplied by reference TRBV14 and TRBJ2-5, is EAGVTQFPSHSVIEKGQTVTLRCDPISGHDNLYWYRRVMGKEIKFLLHFVKESKQDESGMPNNRFLAERTGGTYSTLKVQPAELEDSGVYFCASSPFSQETQYFGPGTRLLVL.